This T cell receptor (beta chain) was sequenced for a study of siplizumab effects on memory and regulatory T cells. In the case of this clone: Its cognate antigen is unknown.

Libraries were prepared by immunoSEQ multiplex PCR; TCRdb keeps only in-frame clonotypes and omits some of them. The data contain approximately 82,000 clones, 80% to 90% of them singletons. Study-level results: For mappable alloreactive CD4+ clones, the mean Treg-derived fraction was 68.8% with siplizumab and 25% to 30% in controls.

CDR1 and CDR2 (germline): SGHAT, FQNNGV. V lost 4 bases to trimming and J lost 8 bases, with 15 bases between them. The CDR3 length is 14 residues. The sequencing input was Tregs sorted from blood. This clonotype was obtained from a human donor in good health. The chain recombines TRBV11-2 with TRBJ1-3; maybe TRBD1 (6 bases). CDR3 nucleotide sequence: TGTGCCAGCAGCTCAGAGGGGGGGGGAGACACCATATATTTT. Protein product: CASSSEGGGDTIYF.